Each of the 8 T cell receptor beta chains below was sequenced from the same sample in a study of Graves' ophthalmopathy and Graves' hyperthyroidism. TCR beta CDR3 regions were amplified from RNA transcripts. Following a first-round RT-PCR that used HTBI primers, a second-round multiplex PCR was carried out. One entry per CDR3 protein results from TCRdb running MiXCR on the multiplex PCR reads. The table lists approximately 700,000 distinct CDR3 sequences, roughly 39% of them singletons. The sample taken for sequencing was peripheral blood. These receptors all come from an adult man with Graves' ophthalmopathy.

On this clonotype: A much larger clone is a single base away; this may be a read error. The CDR3 DNA follows: TGTGCCAGCAGCCCCCGGGACAGGATGACGGACACTGAAGCTTTCTTT. It encodes CASSPRDRMTDTEAFF. The J gene is TRBJ1-1, the V gene TRBV25-1; TRBD1 matches at 8 bases. CDR1 is MGHDK, CDR2 SYGVNS, per germline. The CDR3 consists of 16 residues. Unmatched junction bases numbered 12, after V lost 6 bases and J lost 3 bases.

This chain joins TRBV9 and TRBJ2-6, with D possibly TRBD1 on 7 matching bases. This CDR3 has 17 residues. Trimming removed 2 bases at V and 0 bases at J, with 12 bases between. Germline CDR1 SGDLS, CDR2 YYNGEE. The CDR3 spells CASSVVQGGSGANVLTF. CDR3 bases: TGTGCCAGCAGCGTTGTGCAGGGGGGCTCTGGGGCCAACGTCCTGACTTTC.

This chain links TRBV20-1 with TRBJ2-7; TRBD1 aligns across 9 bases. Germline values: CDR1 DFQATT, CDR2 SNEGSKA (reference sequence). Losses at the gene ends were 4 bases for V and 0 bases for J; bases not matched to a gene: 4. The CDR3 has 14 amino acids. The CDR3 spells CSATGQGNSYEQYF. The CDR3, as DNA: TGCAGTGCTACGGGACAGGGAAACTCCTACGAGCAGTACTTC.

This clonotype appeared many times. The CDR3 spells CASSFNRDTGSPLHF. Here the CDR3 DNA reads TGTGCCAGCAGCTTTAACAGGGATACGGGTTCACCCCTCCACTTT. The rearrangement uses TRBV7-8 and TRBJ1-6, with a tentative D call TRBD1 (6 bases). Germline values: CDR1 SGHVS, CDR2 FQNEAQ. Between the trimmed V and J ends, which lost 3 bases and 9 bases, there was a span of 15 bases. CDR3 length: 15 residues.

This clonotype was found many times. This chain links TRBV20-1 with TRBJ2-7; TRBD2 matches at 10 bases. CDR3 length: 13 amino acids. From germline, CDR1 is DFQATT and CDR2 SNEGSKA (reference sequence). V was clipped by 4 bases and J by 1 base; unmatched bases: 1. CDR3 nucleotide sequence: TGCAGTGCTACTAGCGGGGGTTCCTACGAGCAGTACTTC. This gives the protein CSATSGGSYEQYF.

This clonotype was observed many times. This sequence joins TRBV3-1 and TRBJ1-6; D might be TRBD1 (6 bases). The CDR3 runs 14 residues. Trimming cost V 4 bases and J 10 bases, with 14 bases left between them. Germline V gene sequence: CDR1 LGHDT, CDR2 YNNKEL (reference sequence). The CDR3 DNA reads TGTGCCAGCAGCCCATTCGGGACATTGTCACCCCTCCACTTT. Its translation is CASSPFGTLSPLHF.

This clonotype was observed a single time. This chain joins TRBV24-1 and TRBJ1-5; 11 positions match TRBD1. This CDR3 is 15 amino acids long. The ends lost 7 bases at V and 6 bases at J; junction bases unmatched: 7. CDR1 KGHDR and CDR2 SFDVKD come from the germline V gene. The CDR3 is CATREGDRGFQPQHF. In nucleotides, the CDR3 is TGTGCCACCAGGGAAGGGGACAGGGGGTTTCAGCCCCAGCATTTT.

This chain connects TRBV5-8 to TRBJ1-3; the D is unclear. The CDR3 is 15 residues long. Per germline, CDR1 SGHTS and CDR2 YDEGEE. Trimming cost V 4 bases and J 0 bases, with 11 bases left between them. The DNA of the CDR3 is TGTGCCAGCAGCCCAACATGGGACTCTGGAAACACCATATATTTT. As protein: CASSPTWDSGNTIYF.